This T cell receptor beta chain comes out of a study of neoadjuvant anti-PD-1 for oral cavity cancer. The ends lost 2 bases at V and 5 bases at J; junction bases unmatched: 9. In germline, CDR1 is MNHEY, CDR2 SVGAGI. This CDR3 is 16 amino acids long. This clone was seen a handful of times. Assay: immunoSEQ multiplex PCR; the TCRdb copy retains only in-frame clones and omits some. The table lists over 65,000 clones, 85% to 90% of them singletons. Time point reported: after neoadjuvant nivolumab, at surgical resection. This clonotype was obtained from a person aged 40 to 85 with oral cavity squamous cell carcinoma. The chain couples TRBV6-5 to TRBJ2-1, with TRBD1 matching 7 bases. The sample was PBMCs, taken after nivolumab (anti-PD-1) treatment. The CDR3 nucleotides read TGTGCCAGCAGTTACCTACAGGGGCGAGGAAACAATGAGCAGTTCTTC. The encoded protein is CASSYLQGRGNNEQFF.